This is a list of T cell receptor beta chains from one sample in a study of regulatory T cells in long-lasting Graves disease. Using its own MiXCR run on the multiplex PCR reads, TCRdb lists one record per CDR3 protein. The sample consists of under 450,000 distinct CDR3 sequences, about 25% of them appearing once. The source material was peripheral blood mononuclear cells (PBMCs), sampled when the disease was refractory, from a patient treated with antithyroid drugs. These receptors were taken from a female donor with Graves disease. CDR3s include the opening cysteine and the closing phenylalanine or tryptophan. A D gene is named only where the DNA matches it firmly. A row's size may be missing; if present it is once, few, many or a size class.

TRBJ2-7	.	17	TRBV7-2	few	CASSRPVGGPSSYEQYF	TGTGCCAGCAGCCGGCCTGTTGGCGGCCCAAGCTCCTACGAGCAGTACTTC
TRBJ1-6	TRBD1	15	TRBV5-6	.	CASSLGQGLSSPLHF	TGTGCCAGCAGCTTGGGACAGGGGTTATCTTCACCCCTCCACTTT
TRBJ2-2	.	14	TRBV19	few	CASSSRGNTGELFF	TGTGCCAGTAGTTCCCGGGGAAACACCGGGGAGCTGTTTTTT
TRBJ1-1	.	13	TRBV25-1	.	CASSELPGTEAFF	TGTGCCAGCAGTGAACTTCCGGGCACTGAAGCTTTCTTT
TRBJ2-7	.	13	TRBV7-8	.	CASSLGLKYEQYF	TGTGCCAGCAGCTTAGGGCTAAAGTACGAGCAGTACTTC
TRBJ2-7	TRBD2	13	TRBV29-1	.	CSVLAGVSDEQYF	TGCAGCGTCCTAGCGGGAGTTTCCGATGAGCAGTACTTC
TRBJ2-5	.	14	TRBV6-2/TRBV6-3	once	CASSDARGGGTQYF	TGTGCCAGCAGTGACGCCAGGGGAGGTGGGACCCAGTACTTC
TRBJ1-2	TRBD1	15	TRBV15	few	CATRSVGQGFYGYTF	TGTGCCACACGTTCTGTGGGACAGGGGTTCTATGGCTACACCTTC
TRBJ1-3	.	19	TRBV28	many	CASSSPGLLTASSGNTIYF	TGTGCCAGCAGTTCCCCAGGGCTCCTTACAGCGAGCTCTGGAAACACCATATATTTT
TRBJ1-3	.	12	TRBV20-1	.	CSVLGFGNTIYF	TGCAGTGTTTTGGGCTTCGGAAACACCATATATTTT
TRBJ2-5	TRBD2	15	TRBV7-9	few	CASSFRTSRQETQYF	TGTGCCAGCAGCTTCCGGACTAGCCGGCAAGAGACCCAGTACTTC
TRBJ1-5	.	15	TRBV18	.	CASSLSPDSNQPQHF	TGTGCCAGCTCACTTTCCCCCGATAGCAATCAGCCCCAGCATTTT
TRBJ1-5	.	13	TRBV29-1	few	CSVSNQSNQPQHF	TGCAGCGTCTCGAACCAAAGCAATCAGCCCCAGCATTTT
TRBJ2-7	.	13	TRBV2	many	CASSETMSYEQYF	TGTGCCAGCAGTGAAACTATGAGCTACGAGCAGTACTTC
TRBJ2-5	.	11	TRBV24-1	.	CATSDFNNWGF	TGTGCCACCAGTGATTTCAATAACTGGGGCTTC
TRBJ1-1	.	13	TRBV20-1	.	CSPAGGTNTEAFF	TGCAGCCCGGCGGGGGGGACGAACACTGAAGCTTTCTTT
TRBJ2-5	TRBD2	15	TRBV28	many	CASSLLAGVGETQYF	TGTGCCAGCAGCTTACTAGCGGGAGTAGGAGAGACCCAGTACTTC
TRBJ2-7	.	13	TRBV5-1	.	CASSLKGIYEQYF	TGCGCCAGCAGCTTGAAGGGGATTTACGAGCAGTACTTC
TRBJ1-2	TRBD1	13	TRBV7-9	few	CASVQGANYGYTF	TGTGCCAGTGTACAGGGGGCGAACTATGGCTACACCTTC
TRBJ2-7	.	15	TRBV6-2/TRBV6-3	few	CASSYDSTTPYEQYF	TGTGCCAGCAGTTACGACTCTACGACACCTTACGAGCAGTACTTC
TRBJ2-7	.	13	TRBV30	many	CACAGQNLYEQYF	TGTGCCTGCGCGGGACAGAACCTGTACGAGCAGTACTTC
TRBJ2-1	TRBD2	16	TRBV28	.	CASRGSSGSSYNEQFF	TGTGCCAGCAGGGGTTCTAGCGGAAGCTCCTACAATGAGCAGTTCTTC
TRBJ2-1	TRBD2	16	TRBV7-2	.	CASSPTSGSVFNEQFF	TGTGCCAGCAGCCCCACTAGCGGGAGTGTTTTTAATGAGCAGTTCTTC
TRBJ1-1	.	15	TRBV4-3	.	CASSRSWEGATEAFF	TGCGCCAGCAGCCGATCCTGGGAGGGTGCCACTGAAGCTTTCTTT
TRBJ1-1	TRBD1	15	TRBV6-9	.	CASSYSYRGSTEAFF	TGTGCCAGCAGTTACTCCTACAGGGGAAGCACTGAAGCTTTCTTT
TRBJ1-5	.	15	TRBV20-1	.	CSALRDPPFNQPQHF	TGCAGTGCCCTGCGGGACCCCCCCTTCAATCAGCCCCAGCATTTT
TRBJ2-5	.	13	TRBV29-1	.	CSVDHSGQETQYF	TGCAGCGTGGACCATAGCGGCCAAGAGACCCAGTACTTC
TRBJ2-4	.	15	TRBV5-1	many	CASSLEPGPKNIQYF	TGCGCCAGCAGCTTGGAACCAGGGCCCAAAAACATTCAGTACTTC
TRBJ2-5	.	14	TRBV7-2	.	CASSSGRAAETQYF	TGTGCCAGCAGTTCCGGCAGGGCCGCAGAGACCCAGTACTTC